This T cell receptor (beta chain) was documented in a study of blood T cells in healthy people across ages (dated by TCRdb to 2015 to 2017). Concerning the study at large: In model experiments, template switching captured roughly one uniquely barcoded TCR beta cDNA molecule for every two T cells. Age-related changes in TCR beta repertoire diversity were measured in the study by deep sequencing normalized with unique cDNA molecular identifiers. Four age groups were formed from the donors: young (average 16 years), middle-aged (approximately 42), aged (62) and long-lived (82). Donors of different ages were randomly distributed across sequencing lanes to avoid experimental bias. Two additional independent replicas of 1 million unique cDNA reads from the same blood draw were analyzed for two donors (one aged 18 to 29 and one aged 80 or older).

Receptors were amplified or captured by 5' RACE. Reads for this sample came from an Illumina HiSeq 2500. The second PCR ran for about 6 to 12 cycles and used a J-beta primer mix along with a sample-barcoded 5' primer. A unique molecular identifier was introduced onto each TCR beta cDNA molecule by a template-switch 5' adaptor carrying 12 random nucleotides. At least 3 million CDR3-containing paired-end reads were obtained from each sample. All of the RNA was converted into first-strand cDNA using the Mint cDNA synthesis kit, with a TRBC-specific oligonucleotide serving as the primer. After uracil-DNA glycosylase treatment, a first 18-cycle PCR used universal primers M1SS and BC2_uni_R on all cDNA. As for the original processing: Normalization of each sample was performed by random selection of 1 million high-quality reads, each carrying a distinct molecular identifier. Reads sharing molecular identifiers were discarded rather than binned into consensus sequences. MiTCR, with a Q25 quality threshold and the strictest error-elimination algorithm, was used for CDR3 identification, clonotype clustering and error correction. A nonparametric unseen species model with Euler transformation was used to estimate lower-bound total TCR beta diversity. TCRdb reworked the public reads: Q25 trimming with fastp, MiXCR clone assembly, productive beta chains retained. Rows with one shared CDR3 protein collapse into an entry with the most common genes and DNA. The V and J calls and clone size come from TCRdb's table, not from the authors' own analysis. The sample table lists around 1,700,000 distinct CDR3 sequences, roughly 27% of them with a count of one. The ten largest clonotypes hold 7.7% of the sample.

This clonotype has just a few counts. What antigen it recognizes has not been identified. No per-base quality is available; no much larger clone lies one base away. Study-wide conclusions, independent of this receptor: Since profiling was done on bulk unsorted PBMCs, naive and antigen-experienced compartments could not be conclusively compared. A strong correlation was found between observed TCR beta diversity and the percentage of naive T cells measured by flow cytometry. Compared with the aged group, the long-lived group had more naive CD4+ T cells, fewer expanded clones and increased TCR diversity, a pattern suggesting age selection. Estimates of total diversity based on one million sequenced T cells were regarded as lower bounds and as underestimates. As age increased, observed TCR beta diversity per million T cells dropped in a roughly linear way, and a significant reduction was already evident by age about 40. Because donor CMV infection status was unknown, age-related changes in expanded clonotypes were potentially confounded.

Its CDR3 holds 14 amino acids, cysteine through phenylalanine. Of all the DNA, just the CDR3 is kept, 42 bases in frame from base 1. The junction shows trimming of 2 bases on V and 6 bases on J, plus 13 bases between the germline ends. From the germline V gene (reference sequence), CDR1 is LNHNV and CDR2 is YYDKDF. Donors were 39 systemically healthy Caucasian individuals from Russia aged roughly 6 to 90 years. Each donor gave ten milliliters of peripheral blood, collected into EDTA-treated Vacutainer tubes. Ficoll-Paque density-gradient centrifugation was used to isolate PBMCs, with at least 6 million per sample. Total RNA, at least 6 micrograms per sample, was extracted from PBMCs with Trizol reagent. The percentages of naive CD45RAhigh/CD27high T cells were determined by flow cytometry on a PBMC aliquot from every donor.

Rearrangement joined TRBV15 to TRBJ1-2; the D gene identity is not certain. The receptor was isolated from a woman aged 30 to 39 in good health. The sequenced sample was blood. The nucleotide sequence is given as TGTGCCACCAGCAGACTTAACGAAGCAAATGGCTACACCTTC. Its coded protein is CATSRLNEANGYTF.